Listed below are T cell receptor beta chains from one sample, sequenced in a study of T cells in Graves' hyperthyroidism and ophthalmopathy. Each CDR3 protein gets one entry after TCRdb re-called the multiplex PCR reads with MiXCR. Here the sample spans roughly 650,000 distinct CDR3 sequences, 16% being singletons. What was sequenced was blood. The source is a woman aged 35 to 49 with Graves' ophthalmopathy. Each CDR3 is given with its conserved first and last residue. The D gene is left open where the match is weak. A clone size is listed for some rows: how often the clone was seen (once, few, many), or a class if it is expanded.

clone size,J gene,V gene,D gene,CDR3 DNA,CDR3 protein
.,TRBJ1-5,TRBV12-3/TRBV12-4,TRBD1,TGTGCCAGCGTTGGGGGACAGGGGAATCAGCCCCAGCATTTT,CASVGGQGNQPQHF
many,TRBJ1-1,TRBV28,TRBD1,TGTGCCAGCAGTTTAAGGGGGACAGGGAGTCGGACTGAAGCTTTCTTT,CASSLRGTGSRTEAFF
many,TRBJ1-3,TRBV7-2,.,TGTGCCAGCAGCGCCCAACGTACCTCTGGAAACACCATATATTTT,CASSAQRTSGNTIYF
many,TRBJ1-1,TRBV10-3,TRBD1,TGTGCCACAGGACAGGGGAACACTGAAGCTTTCTTT,CATGQGNTEAFF
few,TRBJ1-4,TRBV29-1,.,TGCAGCGTCGCGTCAGGGAACGAAAAACTGTTTTTT,CSVASGNEKLFF
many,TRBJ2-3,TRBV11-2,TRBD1,TGTGCCAGCAGCTTCTTACCGGGACAGGGATACACAGATACGCAGTATTTT,CASSFLPGQGYTDTQYF
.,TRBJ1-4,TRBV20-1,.,TGCAGTGCTAGGGGGGGGATCGGGATCGAAAGGTATTACGGATCTGAAAAGCTGTTTTTT,CSARGGIGIERYYGSEKLFF
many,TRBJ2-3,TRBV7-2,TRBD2,TGTGCCAGCAGCCCTCCCGGACTAGCGAAACTCACAGATACGCAGTATTTT,CASSPPGLAKLTDTQYF
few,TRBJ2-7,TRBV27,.,TGTGCCAGCAGTTATAGGACCAACTACGAGCAGTACTTC,CASSYRTNYEQYF
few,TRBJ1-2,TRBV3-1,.,TGTGCCAGCAGCACTGTTCGGACAGTTGGCTACACCTTC,CASSTVRTVGYTF
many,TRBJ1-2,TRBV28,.,TGTGCCAGCAGATCCTTTGGCTCCTTCTATGGCTACACCTTC,CASRSFGSFYGYTF
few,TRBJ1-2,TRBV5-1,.,TGCGCCAGCAGCTTCGCAGGGATCGGCTATGGCTACACCTTC,CASSFAGIGYGYTF
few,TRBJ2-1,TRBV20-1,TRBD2,TGCAGTGCCGAAAGCGGGGGCTACAATGAGCAGTTCTTC,CSAESGGYNEQFF
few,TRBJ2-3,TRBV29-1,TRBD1,TGCAGCGTTGAACGTACCCAGGGGGGCACAGATACGCAGTATTTT,CSVERTQGGTDTQYF
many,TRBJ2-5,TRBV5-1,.,TGCGCCAGCAGCCGCGGTCGGGCAGAAGAGACCCAGTACTTC,CASSRGRAEETQYF
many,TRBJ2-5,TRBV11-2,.,TGTGCCAGCAGCCCCATTTGGGACTCAGAGACCCAGTACTTC,CASSPIWDSETQYF
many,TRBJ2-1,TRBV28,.,TGTGCCAGCAGTGCTCCCAGAGGGTCTCGTGAGCAGTTCTTC,CASSAPRGSREQFF
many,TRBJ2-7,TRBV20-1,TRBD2,TGCAGTGCTAGAGTCGAGCGGACTAGTGATTCCTACGAGCAGTACTTC,CSARVERTSDSYEQYF
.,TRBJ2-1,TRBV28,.,TGTGCCAGCGGGGTGGGGATAGGGCCCAATGAGCAGTTCTTC,CASGVGIGPNEQFF
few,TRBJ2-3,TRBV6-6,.,TGTGCCAGCAGTTACGAGGCTAGCAGCACAGATACGCAGTATTTT,CASSYEASSTDTQYF
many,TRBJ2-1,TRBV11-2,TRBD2,TGTGCCAGCAGCCCGCTCGTGGGACTAGCGGGAGATACCCCATTACCCAATGAGCAGTTCTTC,CASSPLVGLAGDTPLPNEQFF
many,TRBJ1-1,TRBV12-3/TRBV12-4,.,TGTGCCAGCAGTCCTGGGAGTACGAACACTGAAGCTTTCTTT,CASSPGSTNTEAFF
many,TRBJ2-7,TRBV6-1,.,TGTGCCAGCAGTTCCGGGACACGGAGATACGAGCAGTACTTC,CASSSGTRRYEQYF
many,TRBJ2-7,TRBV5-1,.,TGCGCCAGCAGCCCGGGGTCCCAGTCCTCCTACGAGCAGTACTTC,CASSPGSQSSYEQYF
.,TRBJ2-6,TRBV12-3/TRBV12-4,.,TGTGCGAGCAACCGCAGCGCTGGGGCCAACGTCCTGACTTTC,CASNRSAGANVLTF
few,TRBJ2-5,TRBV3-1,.,TGTGCCAGCAGCCAAGATATACTGGGAAGGAGAGAGACCCAGTACTTC,CASSQDILGRRETQYF
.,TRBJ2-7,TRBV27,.,TGTGCCAGCAGTTGGGCAGGGGAGGACTACGAGCAGTACTTC,CASSWAGEDYEQYF
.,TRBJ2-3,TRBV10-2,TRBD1,TGCGCCAGCAGTGAAAGGGGGCTGGGCGGCTCGACCACAGATACGCAGTATTTT,CASSERGLGGSTTDTQYF
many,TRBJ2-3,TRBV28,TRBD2,TGTGCCAGCAGTTCTCCCCGGACGGGAGGGGGCACAGATACGCAGTATTTT,CASSSPRTGGGTDTQYF
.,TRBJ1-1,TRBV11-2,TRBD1,TGTGCCAGCAGCACGGGGACAGGGAGGAACACTGAAGCTTTCTTT,CASSTGTGRNTEAFF
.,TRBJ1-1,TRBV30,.,TGTGCCTGGAGTGGCGGATACGGGACTGAAGCTTTCTTT,CAWSGGYGTEAFF
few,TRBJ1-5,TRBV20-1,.,TGCAGTGCTAGAGTCCCAGGGGCTAAATCGGATAGCAATCAGCCCCAGCATTTT,CSARVPGAKSDSNQPQHF
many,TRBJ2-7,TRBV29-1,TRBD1,TGCAGCGTTGTCGGGACAGGGATCTACGAGCAGTACTTC,CSVVGTGIYEQYF
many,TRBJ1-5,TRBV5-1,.,TGCGCCAGCAGCTCCGAGGGGGGGATCAGCCAGCCCCAGCATTTT,CASSSEGGISQPQHF
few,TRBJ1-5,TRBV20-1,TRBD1,TGCAGTGCGGGCAGGGGGCGCGACCAGCCCCAGCATTTT,CSAGRGRDQPQHF
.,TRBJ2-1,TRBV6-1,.,TGTGCCAGCAGTGGCCGGGACAACTCCTACAATGAGCAGTTCTTC,CASSGRDNSYNEQFF
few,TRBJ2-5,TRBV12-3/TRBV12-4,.,TGTGCCAGCAGGCGGGTCCCGGGAGAGACCCAGTACTTC,CASRRVPGETQYF
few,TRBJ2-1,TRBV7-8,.,TGTGCCAGCAGCTATGGGACCAGCAATGAGCAGTTCTTC,CASSYGTSNEQFF
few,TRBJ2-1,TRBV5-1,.,TGCGCCAGCAGCTCTTATACAGGGCTCCATCAGTTCTTC,CASSSYTGLHQFF
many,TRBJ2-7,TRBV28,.,TGTGCCAGCAGAGATTGGCAGGAAAGCTACGAGCAGTACTTC,CASRDWQESYEQYF
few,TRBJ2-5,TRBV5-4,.,TGTGCCAGCAGCCCCCGCACCGGACACGGATTAAGAGAGACCCAGTACTTC,CASSPRTGHGLRETQYF
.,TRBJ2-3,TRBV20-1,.,TGCAGTGCTTCCAACCCGCGAGGCACAGATACGCAGTATTTT,CSASNPRGTDTQYF
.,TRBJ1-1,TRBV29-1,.,TGCAGCGTTGAACATAACACTGAAGCTTTCTTT,CSVEHNTEAFF
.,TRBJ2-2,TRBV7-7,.,TGTGCTAGCAGTTTCGACTTGGGCACCGGGGAGCTGTTTTTT,CASSFDLGTGELFF
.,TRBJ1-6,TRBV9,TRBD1,TGTGCCAGCAGCGGAACAGGGGCGGCTAATGATTCACCCCTCCACTTT,CASSGTGAANDSPLHF
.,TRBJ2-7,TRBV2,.,TGTGCCAGCAGTGGAGAATACTACGAGCAGTACTTC,CASSGEYYEQYF
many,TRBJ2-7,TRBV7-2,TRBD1,TGTGCCAGCAGCTTCAATCGGGACAATAGGGGGCAGATCTACGAGCAGTACTTC,CASSFNRDNRGQIYEQYF
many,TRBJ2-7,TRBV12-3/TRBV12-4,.,TGTGCCAGCAGTTTACGAGGGGCTGGCCGTATTTACGAGCAGTACTTC,CASSLRGAGRIYEQYF
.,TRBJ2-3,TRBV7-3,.,TGTGCCAGCAGCTCGAGCCCGGGGGCAGATACGCAGTATTTT,CASSSSPGADTQYF
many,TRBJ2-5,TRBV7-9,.,TGTGCCAGCAGCTACAGGGAGAAAGAGACCCAGTACTTC,CASSYREKETQYF
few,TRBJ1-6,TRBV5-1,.,TGCGCCAGCAGCTTGGGTTCGACGGGGCAGGGGAATTCACCCCTCCACTTT,CASSLGSTGQGNSPLHF
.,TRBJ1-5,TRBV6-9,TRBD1,TGTGCCAGCAGTTCACAGGGGTTGGGACAGCCCCAGCATTTT,CASSSQGLGQPQHF
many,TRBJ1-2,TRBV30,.,TGTGCCTGGAGTGTTCTGAGCTATGGCTACACCTTC,CAWSVLSYGYTF